The clone carrying this T cell receptor beta chain was detected a few times. Its matching antigen is unknown. The CDR3 runs 15 residues. From germline, CDR1 is MNHEY and CDR2 SMNVEV (reference sequence). V lost 6 bases and J lost 4, with 18 bases in between. The sample is drawn from a study of molecular identifiers for immune sequencing clone quantification. General study results and limits: Detection of one spiked Jurkat cell's TCR RNA reportedly worked in 900,000 to 1,000,000 naive cells. Under 1% of molecules in naive cells, but over 98% of effector molecules, belonged to clones above 20 RNA copies.

MiXCR, applied by TCRdb to the PCR reads, yields one record per CDR3 protein. This sample carries 100,000 or so distinct CDR3 sequences, about 35% of them seen once, and the ten largest clones take 4% to 5%. Sequencing was done on a sample of naive CD8+ T cells from blood, with Jurkat cell RNA spiked in. Subset of the sample: FACS-sorted CD8+CD4-CCR7+CD45RA+ naive T cells. The chain links TRBV27 to TRBJ1-2; perhaps TRBD1 as D (6 bases). This receptor was identified in a human donor in good health. Some libraries in this study had Jurkat cell RNA spiked in. The CDR3 loop reads CASSLQGGGFYGYTF. The CDR3, as DNA: TGTGCCAGCAGCCTACAGGGAGGAGGGTTCTATGGCTACACCTTC.